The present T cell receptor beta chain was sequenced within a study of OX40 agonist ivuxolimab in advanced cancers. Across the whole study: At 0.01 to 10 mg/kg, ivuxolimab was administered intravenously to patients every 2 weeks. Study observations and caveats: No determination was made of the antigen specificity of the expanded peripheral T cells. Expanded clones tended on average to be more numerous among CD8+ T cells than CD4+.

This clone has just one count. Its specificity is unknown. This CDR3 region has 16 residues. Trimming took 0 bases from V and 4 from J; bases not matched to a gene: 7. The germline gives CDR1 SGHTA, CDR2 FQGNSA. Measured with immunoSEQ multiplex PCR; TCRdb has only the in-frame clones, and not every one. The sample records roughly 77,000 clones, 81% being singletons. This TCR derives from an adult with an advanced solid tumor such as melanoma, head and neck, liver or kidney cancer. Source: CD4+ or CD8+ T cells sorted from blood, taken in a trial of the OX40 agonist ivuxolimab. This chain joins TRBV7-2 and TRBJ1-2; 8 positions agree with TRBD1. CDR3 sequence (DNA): TGTGCCAGCAGCTTAGCCCGGGACAGGAGGGGCTATGGCTACACCTTC. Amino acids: CASSLARDRRGYGYTF.